The 7 T cell receptor beta chains below were found in one sample sequenced in a study of T cell repertoires in cytomegalovirus infection. No antigen has been assigned to these receptors. TCRdb passed the reads through MiXCR, listing each CDR3 protein once. Of 900,000 to 950,000 distinct CDR3 sequences listed, roughly 30% are singletons. This specimen consisted of cultured CD8+ T cells from PBMCs, obtained from culture after CMV antigen stimulation. These receptors originate from a human donor in good health (CMV status not recorded). Some clones in this sample may be carry-over from other donors' samples.

In its sample, this clonotype was seen a few times. This chain uses TRBV5-4 with TRBJ2-3; D is perhaps TRBD1 or TRBD2 (7 bases each). In germline, CDR1 is SGHNT, CDR2 YYREEE (reference sequence). This CDR3 region has 16 residues. Trimming took 3 bases from V and 0 from J, leaving 14 bases between them. DNA for the CDR3: TGTGCCAGCAGCTGGGGGAGGGGACAGAGCACAGATACGCAGTATTTT. Protein sequence: CASSWGRGQSTDTQYF.

The sample holds many counts of this clonotype. V gene TRBV7-8 combines with J gene TRBJ2-5; no firm D call. From germline, CDR1 is SGHVS and CDR2 FQNEAQ. Trimming removed 0 bases from V and 1 base from J, with 9 bases in between. The CDR3 totals 15 residues. The CDR3 is CASSLAGSPQETQYF. As DNA, the CDR3 is TGTGCCAGCAGCTTAGCGGGCAGTCCCCAAGAGACCCAGTACTTC.

This clonotype appeared a few times. V gene TRBV15 combines with J gene TRBJ2-2; no clear D gene. The CDR3 totals 16 residues. From germline, CDR1 is LNHNV and CDR2 YYDKDF (reference sequence). Trimming took 0 bases from V and 4 from J, leaving 12 bases between them. The CDR3 loop reads CATSRDWVGITGELFF. The CDR3 region has the DNA TGTGCCACCAGCAGAGATTGGGTCGGCATCACCGGGGAGCTGTTTTTT.

The gene calls are TRBV27 and TRBJ1-2; 8 bases are shared with TRBD1. Germline loops: CDR1 MNHEY, CDR2 SMNVEV (reference sequence). After removal of 5 bases from V and 2 bases from J, the junction contained 10 bases not matched to a gene. CDR3 length equals 16 residues. Written as DNA, the CDR3 is TGTGCCAGCAGTCCCGGACAGGGAGGGGTGAACTATGGCTACACCTTC. Its translation: CASSPGQGGVNYGYTF.

The chain recombines TRBV24-1 with TRBJ2-2; 12 nucleotides match TRBD1. This CDR3 is built from 17 residues. The V gene end was trimmed by 4 bases and the J gene end by 4 bases; junction bases not matched to a gene: 6. Germline assignment: CDR1 KGHDR and CDR2 SFDVKD. The CDR3 sequence is CATSDRDRGRSTGELFF. As DNA, the CDR3 is TGTGCCACCAGTGACAGGGACAGGGGGCGAAGCACCGGGGAGCTGTTTTTT.

This chain uses TRBV7-9 with TRBJ1-3, with 7 positions matching TRBD1. Germline lookup yields CDR1 SEHNR and CDR2 FQNEAQ (reference sequence). The CDR3 has 20 residues. V shed 2 bases and J 4 bases; nucleotides not matched to a gene: 20. This chain's CDR3 is CASSLPSDRVTREHGNTIYF. In DNA form, the CDR3 reads TGTGCCAGCAGCTTACCCTCCGACAGGGTTACAAGGGAGCACGGAAACACCATATATTTT.

The V call is TRBV29-1, the J call TRBJ1-2; no clear D. Trimming pared 6 bases from V and 4 bases from J, leaving 12 bases between. In germline, CDR1 is SQVTM, CDR2 ANQGSEA. This CDR3 is built from 12 residues. This CDR3 is CSVDPARYGYTF. In DNA form, the CDR3 reads TGCAGCGTAGATCCAGCGCGCTATGGCTACACCTTC.